This T cell receptor (beta chain) was captured by sequencing in a study of T cell responses to AZD1222 COVID-19 vaccine (dated by TCRdb to the early 2020s). About the study as a whole: A total of 233 trial participants underwent TCR sequencing, of whom 200 to 220 received two doses of AZD1222 and around 25 received two doses of the MenACWY control vaccine. Trial participants were enrolled by age into 18-55, 56-69 and 70-plus year subgroups, with 148, 28 and 57 TCR-sequenced participants respectively.

Based on the germline V gene, the CDR1 and CDR2 sequences are SNHLY and FYNNEI. The CDR3 runs 13 amino acids, cysteine and phenylalanine included. The sequence is cut down to CDR3 DNA, 39 bases in frame from base 1. Trimmed from V: 7 bases; trimmed from J: 1 base; junction bases lacking a gene match: 3. The sample's time point label, decoded: about 28 days (+/-7) after the second vaccine dose. AZD1222 recipients given second doses at about 4 weeks or at about 12 weeks were pooled, since spike-specific TCR depth and breadth were not found to differ between the two schedules. Vaccinee samples were obtained from the UK trials COV001 and COV002, which included a single-blind randomized controlled phase 2/3 trial of AZD1222 (ChAdOx1 nCoV-19) in healthy adults. Trial participant PBMC samples were collected at day 0 and day 28 after the second dose for TCRbeta chain sequencing. The CDR3 regions of human TCRbeta chains were subjected to immunosequencing. On the authors' methods: TCRs in the repertoires were compared against a reference library of SARS-CoV-2-specific TCRs that had been generated with the MIRA antigen-specificity platform. Breadth was defined as the fraction of unique TCRs that were SARS-CoV-2-associated, and depth was defined as the fraction of total T cells that were SARS-CoV-2-associated. Using the MIRA data, each spike-specific TCR was assigned both to the spike region to which the TCR was reactive and to a CD4 or CD8 class. Log10-transformed breadth and depth values were compared by one-way ANOVA with Sidak's multiple comparisons tests. This immuneACCESS table, as held by TCRdb, lists in-frame sequences with V and J called but not all clones. Of the missing ones, under half trace to an unresolved V gene in checked studies; the others have no known cause. V and J calls and clone size are copied from that table; D and trimming were computed from the DNA. This sample has about 46,000 clones in its table, and roughly 89% of those were observed once. Roughly 1.1% of the sample rests with the top ten.

Beyond this particular receptor, the publication reports: Participants were mostly white British and included more females than males, and it was suggested by the authors that clonal diversity may have been underestimated. The whole spike protein was spanned by vaccine-associated CD4 TCRs, and dominant responses were seen in regions 160-218 and 743-854. In the small 56-69-year group, the increase in depth fell short of significance, most likely because of low power. Reportedly, close to half of the unique spike-specific TCRs recognized epitopes lying outside the regions that are mutated in the B.1.351 and B.1.1.7 variants. Because no day 14 peak-response samples were available, the repertoires could be characterized only after the peak T cell response. Conclusions about previously exposed vaccinees are limited, since just five or six AZD1222 recipients were seropositive for SARS-CoV-2 at baseline. Spike-specific TCR breadth and depth rose significantly after two AZD1222 doses compared with day 0 and with MenACWY recipients.

With respect to this clone: The specificity of this receptor is unknown. No qualities accompany the bases; no much larger clone lies one base away.

Recombination connected TRBV2 to TRBJ1-1, with 7 bases matching TRBD1. The TCR sequence derives from an adult who received the AZD1222 COVID-19 vaccine. Source: peripheral blood, taken 28 days after the second AZD1222 dose. The CDR3 in this case is CASTGGSNTEAFF. The DNA sequence is as follows: TGTGCCAGCACAGGGGGTTCGAACACTGAAGCTTTCTTT.